These 7 T cell receptor beta chains came from one sample sequenced in a study of regulatory T cells in long-lasting Graves disease. TCR beta libraries were built with iRepertoire HTBI primers and Arm-PCR of CDR3 regions. TCRdb reprocessed the multiplex PCR reads via MiXCR and lists one record per CDR3 protein. Here the sample spans under 300,000 distinct CDR3 sequences, under 20% being singletons. As for time point: newly diagnosed GD, antithyroid drugs for less than 3 months. From PBMCs, RNA was extracted and then used to make the TCR library. These data were also filed under a second study, of T cells in Graves' hyperthyroidism and ophthalmopathy.

Here the sequenced sample was peripheral blood mononuclear cells (PBMCs), taken at new diagnosis, from a patient treated with antithyroid drugs. These receptors were obtained from a woman under 40 with Graves disease.

This clonotype was recorded at least ten times. This rearrangement joins TRBV7-2 to TRBJ2-7; D not resolved. Germline V gene sequence: CDR1 SGHTA, CDR2 FQGNSA. V was cut by 2 bases and J by 9 bases, with 17 bases left in between. CDR3 length: 14 amino acids. CDR3 coding DNA: TGTGCCAGCAGCTTAAACGTTCCATTCAATCGGCAGTACTTC. It encodes CASSLNVPFNRQYF.

Of note for this clonotype: A far larger clone is off by one base, so a read error is likely. The final CDR3 position lacks the conserved phenylalanine or tryptophan, pointing to a likely read error. The rearrangement links TRBV2 to TRBJ1-1; 7 nucleotides line up with TRBD1. Germline assignment: CDR1 SNHLY and CDR2 FYNNEI. This CDR3 spans 16 amino acids. J was trimmed by 3 bases and V by 6 bases; bases with no gene match: 13. For the CDR3, the DNA is TGTGCCAGCAGCCCCGGACAGGTTGGCGTTGACACTGAAGCTTTCTTA. It encodes CASSPGQVGVDTEAFL.

This clonotype was counted many times. The chain links TRBV2 to TRBJ1-5; D uncertain. The CDR3 is made up of 14 amino acids. Looked up from germline, CDR1 is SNHLY and CDR2 is FYNNEI. V lost 4 bases, J lost 4 bases, and 11 bases lay in between. CDR3 loop: CASSAIEANQPQHF. The CDR3 DNA sequence: TGTGCCAGCAGTGCGATCGAGGCTAATCAGCCCCAGCATTTT.

The V call is TRBV9, the J call TRBJ2-2; 7 bases line up with TRBD1. The CDR3 extends over 14 amino acids. V trimming: 4 bases; J trimming: 5 bases; junction bases outside the gene matches: 5. Germline V gives CDR1 SGDLS, CDR2 YYNGEE. As DNA, the CDR3 is TGTGCCAGCAGCTCTTCCAGGGGGACCGGGGAGCTGTTTTTT. Protein sequence: CASSSSRGTGELFF. The whole variable domain, filled in from reference TRBV9 and TRBJ2-2, reads DSGVTQTPKHLITATGQRVTLRCSPRSGDLSVYWYQQSLDQGLQFLIQYYNGEERAKGNILERFSAQQFPDLHSELNLSSLELGDSALYFCASSSSRGTGELFFGEGSRLTVL.

This clonotype was seen a few times. A read error may produce the germline difference seen at one junction end. CDR3 loop: CASSHPTGETDEQFF. The CDR3 DNA is TGCGCCAGCAGCCACCCGACAGGGGAAACAGATGAGCAGTTCTTC. The genes are TRBV7-9 and TRBJ2-1; 8 bases fit TRBD1. The germline gives CDR1 SEHNR, CDR2 FQNEAQ (reference sequence). CDR3 size: 15 residues.

With regard to this clonotype: This likely came from a read error, as a far larger clone is one base away. No conserved phenylalanine or tryptophan ends this CDR3, so it is likely a read error. The chain recombines TRBV12-3 or TRBV12-4 with TRBJ2-1; possibly TRBD2 for D (7 bases). The end of the DNA aligns better with TRBJ2-5, so the J call may be wrong. CDR3 length: 15 residues. The CDR3 DNA follows: TGTGCCAGCAGTTTAGCGGGGGGGGCCGGCGAGACCCAGTACCTC. Translating gives CASSLAGGAGETQYL.

This clonotype was picked up many times. The DNA for the CDR3 is TGTGCCAGCCACAACAGGGGGCTCGGCTCTGACACTGAAGCTTTCTTT. Encoded protein: CASHNRGLGSDTEAFF. This chain connects TRBV6-1 to TRBJ1-1, with TRBD1 matching over 9 bases. The CDR3 covers 16 residues. Per germline, CDR1 MNHNS and CDR2 SASEGT. The J segment lost 3 bases and the V segment lost 8 bases, leaving 13 bases of the junction unmatched.